This TCR beta chain was sequenced during a study of T cell responses to AZD1222 COVID-19 vaccine. Germline lookup yields CDR1 MNHNS and CDR2 SASEGT. V dropped 2 bases and J dropped 5; count of bases not matched to a gene: 4. This CDR3 contains 15 residues. Produced via immunoSEQ multiplex PCR; TCRdb's table is partial and in-frame only. The data contain over 150,000 clones, just over 85% of them singletons. The J gene is TRBJ2-7, the V gene TRBV6-1; 12 bases match TRBD1. The sample was peripheral blood, taken 28 days after the second AZD1222 dose. The receptor comes from an adult who received the AZD1222 COVID-19 vaccine. This CDR3 reads CASSEMGQGAHEQYF. Written as DNA, the CDR3 is TGTGCCAGCAGTGAAATGGGACAGGGGGCCCACGAGCAGTACTTC.